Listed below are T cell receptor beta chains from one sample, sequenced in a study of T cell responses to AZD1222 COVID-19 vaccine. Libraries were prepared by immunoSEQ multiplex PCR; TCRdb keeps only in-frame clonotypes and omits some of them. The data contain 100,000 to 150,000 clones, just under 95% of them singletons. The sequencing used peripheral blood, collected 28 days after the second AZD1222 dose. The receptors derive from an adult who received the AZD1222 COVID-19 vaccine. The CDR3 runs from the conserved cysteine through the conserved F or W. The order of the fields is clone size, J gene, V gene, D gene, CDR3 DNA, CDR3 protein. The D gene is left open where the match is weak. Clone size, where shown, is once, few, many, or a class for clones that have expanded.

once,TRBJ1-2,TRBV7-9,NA,TGTGCCAGCAGCTTAGCCCTAGCTGATGGGAGAGATGGCTACACCTTC,CASSLALADGRDGYTF
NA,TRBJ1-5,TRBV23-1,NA,TGCGCCAAGCGCCCATCTGGGCTCAATCAGCCCCAGCATTTT,CAKRPSGLNQPQHF
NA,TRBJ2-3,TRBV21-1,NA,TGTGCCAGCAGCAAAAGGGGGGTAGATACGCAGTATTTT,CASSKRGVDTQYF
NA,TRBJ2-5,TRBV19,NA,TGTGCCAGTAGTTGGCAGGTGAAAGAGACCCAGTACTTC,CASSWQVKETQYF
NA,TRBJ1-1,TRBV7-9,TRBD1,TGTGCCAGCAGCTACGGACAGGACCACACTGAAGCTTTCTTT,CASSYGQDHTEAFF
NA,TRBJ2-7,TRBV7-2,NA,TGTGCCAGCAGCTTAGAGGACCATCAGGTTTACGAGCAGTACTTC,CASSLEDHQVYEQYF
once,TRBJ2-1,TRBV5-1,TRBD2,TGCGCCAGCAGCTTGTCGGCTAGCGGGGGCGTTTTAAATGAGCAGTTCTTC,CASSLSASGGVLNEQFF
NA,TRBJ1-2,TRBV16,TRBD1,TGTGCCAGCAGCCAATTGTCCGGGACAGGGGACTACACCTTC,CASSQLSGTGDYTF
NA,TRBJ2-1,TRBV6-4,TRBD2,TGTGCCAGCAGTGACTCCCCAGCGGGAGCTTACAATGAGCAGTTCTTC,CASSDSPAGAYNEQFF
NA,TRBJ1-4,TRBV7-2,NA,TGTGCCAGCAGCCCCCGACAGTCAACTAATGAAAAACTGTTTTTT,CASSPRQSTNEKLFF
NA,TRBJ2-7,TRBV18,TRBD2,TGTGCCAGCTCCCGGGGGGGAGGCGGGGCGATCTACGAGCAGTACTTC,CASSRGGGGAIYEQYF
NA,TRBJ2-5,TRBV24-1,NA,TGTGCCACCAGTGGCGACGGGAATCAAGAGACCCAGTACTTC,CATSGDGNQETQYF
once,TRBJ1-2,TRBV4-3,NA,TGCGCCAGCAGCCAAGATCCGGGCAGGGGCGGCTACACCTTC,CASSQDPGRGGYTF
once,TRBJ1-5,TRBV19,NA,TGTGCCAGTAGTATAGGGGGGTATAGCAATCAGCCCCAGCATTTT,CASSIGGYSNQPQHF
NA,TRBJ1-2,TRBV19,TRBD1,TGTGCCAGTAGTATTGGTGGGACAGCATATGGCTACACCTTC,CASSIGGTAYGYTF
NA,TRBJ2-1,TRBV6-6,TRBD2,TGTGCCAGCACTCCCCGGGGGGGCAGTAGAAATGAGCAGTTCTTC,CASTPRGGSRNEQFF
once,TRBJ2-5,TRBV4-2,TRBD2,TGTGCCAGCAGCCCAGAAAGCGGGAGGGCCGGGGAGACCCAGTACTTC,CASSPESGRAGETQYF
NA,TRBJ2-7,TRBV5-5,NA,TGTGCCAGCAGCTATCTGGACGAGCAGTACTTC,CASSYLDEQYF
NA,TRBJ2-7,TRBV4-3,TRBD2,TGCGCCAGCAGCCTTGGGACTAGCGGCCCCTACGAGCAGTACTTC,CASSLGTSGPYEQYF
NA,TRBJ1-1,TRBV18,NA,TGTGCCAGCTCACCACCGGTATTGTCTTCCGTCCGAGAAGCTTTCTTT,CASSPPVLSSVREAFF
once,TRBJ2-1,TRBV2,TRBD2,TGTGCCAGCAGGACTAGCGGGGGGGCCGATGAGCAGTTCTTC,CASRTSGGADEQFF
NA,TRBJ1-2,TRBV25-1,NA,TGTGCCAGCAGTGAATTTGTGGATAGGGGGAGGGAGCACTATGGCTACACCTTC,CASSEFVDRGREHYGYTF
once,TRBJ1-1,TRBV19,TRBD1,TGTGCCAGTAGTTCCCGGACAGGGGGGAACACTGAAGCTTTCTTT,CASSSRTGGNTEAFF
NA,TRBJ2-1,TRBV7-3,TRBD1,TGTGCCAGCAGCTCCCCATATGGACAGGGGGGCTACAATGAGCAGTTCTTC,CASSSPYGQGGYNEQFF
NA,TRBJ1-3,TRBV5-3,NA,TGTGCCAGAGACGAGGGCCTTACCTCTGGAAACACCATATATTTT,CARDEGLTSGNTIYF
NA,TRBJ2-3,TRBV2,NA,TGTGCCAGGGGGGGATTAGCGCGGACAGATACGCAGTATTTT,CARGGLARTDTQYF
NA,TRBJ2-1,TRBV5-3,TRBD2,TGTGCCAGAAGCTTGGTTATTTGGTTGGCTAGCGGGAGTCTCCTCCTACTATACAATGAGCAGTTCTTC,CARSLVIWLASGSLLLLYNEQFF
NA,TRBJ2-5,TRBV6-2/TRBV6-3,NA,TGTGCCAGCAGTTACGGAGGAGCCCAAGAGACCCAGTACTTC,CASSYGGAQETQYF
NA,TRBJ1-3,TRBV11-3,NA,TGTGCCAGCAGCCTTACAGCCTCTGGAAACACCATATATTTT,CASSLTASGNTIYF
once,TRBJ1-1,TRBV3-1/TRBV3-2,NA,TGTGCCAGCAGCCAAGAAAGGAGGGGCACTGAAGCTTTCTTT,CASSQERRGTEAFF
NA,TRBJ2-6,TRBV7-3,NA,TGTGCCAGCAGCTTAATGGGATTCGGGGCCAACGTCCTGACTTTC,CASSLMGFGANVLTF
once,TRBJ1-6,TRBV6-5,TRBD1,TGTGCCAGCCATCAAGGGGGCGCCGGTAATTCACCCCTCCACTTT,CASHQGGAGNSPLHF
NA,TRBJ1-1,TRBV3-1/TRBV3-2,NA,TGTGCCAGCAGCCAAGGGGAATTGAACACTGAAGCTTTCTTT,CASSQGELNTEAFF
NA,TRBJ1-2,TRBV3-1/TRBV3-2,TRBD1,TGTGCCAGCAGCCAAGAGCGGACAGGGGAATATGGCTACACCTTC,CASSQERTGEYGYTF
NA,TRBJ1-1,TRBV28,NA,TGTGCCAGCAGTCTATACAGGGTCATGAACACTGAAGCTTTCTTT,CASSLYRVMNTEAFF
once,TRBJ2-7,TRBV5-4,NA,TGTGCCAGCAGCTTGGGGGCTGGAAGCTCCTACGAGCAGTACTTC,CASSLGAGSSYEQYF
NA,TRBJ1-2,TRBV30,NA,TGTGCCTGGAGTGTGGAGAGGGTATCTGGCTACACCTTC,CAWSVERVSGYTF
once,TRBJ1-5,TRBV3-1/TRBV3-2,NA,TGTGCCAGCAGCCAAGATTGGAATCAGCCCCAGCATTTT,CASSQDWNQPQHF
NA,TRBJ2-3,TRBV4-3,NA,TGCGCCAGCAGCCAAGATATTTCAGGGGAAGGGGATACGCAGTATTTT,CASSQDISGEGDTQYF
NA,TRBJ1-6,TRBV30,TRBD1,TGTGCCTGGGGGACAGGCATGAATTCACCCCTCCACTTT,CAWGTGMNSPLHF
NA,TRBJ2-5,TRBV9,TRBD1,TGTGCCAGCAGCCTCACCTCCGGACAGGGCTTCGAGACCCAGTACTTC,CASSLTSGQGFETQYF
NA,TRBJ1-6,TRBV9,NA,TGTGCCAGCAGCGTAGGCGGACCCTCCTATAATTCACCCCTCCACTTT,CASSVGGPSYNSPLHF
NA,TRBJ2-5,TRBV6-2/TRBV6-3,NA,TGTGCCAGCAGTTATCGAAGGGGTGGCGAGACCCAGTACTTC,CASSYRRGGETQYF
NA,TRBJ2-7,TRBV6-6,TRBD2,TGTGCCAGCAGTTACCCTAGCGGGAACAACGAGCAGTACTTC,CASSYPSGNNEQYF